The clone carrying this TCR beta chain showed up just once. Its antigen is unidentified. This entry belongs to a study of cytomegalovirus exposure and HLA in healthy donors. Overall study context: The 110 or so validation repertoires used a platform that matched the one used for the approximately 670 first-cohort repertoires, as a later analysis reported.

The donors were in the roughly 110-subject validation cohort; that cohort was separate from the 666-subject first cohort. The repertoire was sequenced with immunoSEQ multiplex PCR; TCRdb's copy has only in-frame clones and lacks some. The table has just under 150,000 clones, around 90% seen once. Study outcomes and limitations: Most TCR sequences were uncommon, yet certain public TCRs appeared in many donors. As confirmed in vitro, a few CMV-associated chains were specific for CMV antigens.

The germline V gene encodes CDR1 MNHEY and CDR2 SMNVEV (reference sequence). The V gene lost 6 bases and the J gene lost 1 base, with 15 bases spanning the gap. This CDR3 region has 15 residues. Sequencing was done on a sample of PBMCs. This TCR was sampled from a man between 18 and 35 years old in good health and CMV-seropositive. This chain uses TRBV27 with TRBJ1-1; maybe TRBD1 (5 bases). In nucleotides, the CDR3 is TGTGCCAGCAGACCCATCGGGGGGGGGAACACTGAAGCTTTCTTT. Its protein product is CASRPIGGGNTEAFF.